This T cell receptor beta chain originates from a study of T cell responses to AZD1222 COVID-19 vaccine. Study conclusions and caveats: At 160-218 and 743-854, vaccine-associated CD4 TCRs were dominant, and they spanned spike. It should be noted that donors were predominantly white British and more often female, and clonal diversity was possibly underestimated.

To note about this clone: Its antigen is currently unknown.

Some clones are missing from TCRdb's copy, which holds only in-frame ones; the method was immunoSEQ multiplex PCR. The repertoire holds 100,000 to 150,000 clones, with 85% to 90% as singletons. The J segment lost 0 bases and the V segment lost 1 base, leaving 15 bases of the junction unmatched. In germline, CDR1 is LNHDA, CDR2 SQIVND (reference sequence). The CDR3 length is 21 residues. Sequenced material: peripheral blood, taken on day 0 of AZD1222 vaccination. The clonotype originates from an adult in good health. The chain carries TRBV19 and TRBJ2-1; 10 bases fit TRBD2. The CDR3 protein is CASSIARTSASGGPSYNEQFF. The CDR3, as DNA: TGTGCCAGTAGTATAGCCAGAACGTCGGCTAGCGGGGGACCCTCCTACAATGAGCAGTTCTTC. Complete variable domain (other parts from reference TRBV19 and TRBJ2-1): DGGITQSPKYLFRKEGQNVTLSCEQNLNHDAMYWYRQDPGQGLRLIYYSQIVNDFQKGDIAEGYSVSREKKESFPLTVTSAQKNPTAFYLCASSIARTSASGGPSYNEQFFGPGTRLTVL.